This T cell receptor beta chain originates from a study of cytomegalovirus exposure and HLA in healthy donors. Regarding this clone: The antigen is not known.

60 Vbeta and 13 Jbeta primers were used in PCR. TCRdb's copy holds only in-frame clones and misses some; the assay was immunoSEQ multiplex PCR. Among 160,000 or so clones listed, approximately 80% were seen once. Deletions cut 0 bases from V and 5 bases from J, with 16 bases between. This CDR3 contains 16 residues. CDR1 is KGHSH, CDR2 LQKENI, per germline. General study results and limits: On later analysis, the bulk of CMV-associated TCR beta chains appeared to be HLA-restricted.

The chain links TRBV18 to TRBJ1-2; no clear D. The specimen was PBMCs. The origin of this receptor is a man aged 25 to 45 in good health and CMV-seropositive. The CDR3 DNA follows: TGTGCCAGCTCACCACCGATCGCATTTTCCCTATATGGCTACACCTTC. Translation gives CASSPPIAFSLYGYTF.